The present T cell receptor (beta chain) was sequenced within a study of post-analysis software for immune sequencing data. On the study more broadly: Disease trajectories encompassed relapsing-remitting, secondary progressive and progressive-relapsing multiple sclerosis.

Study-wide results and limits: Controls showed significantly higher normalized Chao1 diversity than did multiple sclerosis patients. F-measure co-clustering was strong for batch-matched samples.

Carried by the TCR beta cDNA libraries were unique molecular identifiers. TCRdb called the PCR reads again in MiXCR, with one record for every CDR3 protein. The profile shows roughly 730,000 distinct CDR3 sequences, roughly 29% of them singletons. In its sample, this clonotype was seen a few times. Its target is unknown. The sequence was obtained from a girl aged 5-17 years with multiple sclerosis. The sample taken for sequencing was blood.

The CDR3 DNA reads TGTGCCATCAGTGAGTCGGGTCAGGGGGGAGAGACCCAGTACTTC. Its protein is CAISESGQGGETQYF. The rearrangement joins TRBV10-3 to TRBJ2-5; TRBD1 might be the D (7 bases). This CDR3 is 15 amino acids long. The V and J ends lost 0 bases and 4 bases respectively, with 12 bases between them. Looked up from germline, CDR1 is ENHRY and CDR2 is SYGVKD.